This T cell receptor (beta chain) is from a study of sequential checkpoint blockade in melanoma (dated by TCRdb to between 2018 and 2021). Some background on the complete study: Patients were assigned by 1:1 randomization to either first-line nivolumab followed by ipilimumab (arm A) or ipilimumab followed by nivolumab (arm B). Maintenance nivolumab came after each of the two trial sequences. Broad study findings and their caveats: The model for predicting response that combines TCR metrics with mutation burden needs to be validated in larger, independent patient cohorts.

TCRbeta CDR3 regions were immunosequenced from genomic DNA with the immunoSEQ Assay. Prior to high-throughput sequencing, genomic DNA was amplified by bias-controlled multiplex PCR. The study's own analysis went as follows. To quantify the absolute abundance of each unique TCRbeta CDR3 region, the sequences were collapsed and filtered. Clonality, defined as 1 minus Pielou's evenness, was calculated using productive rearrangements only. A previously published method was used to identify clones whose frequencies were significantly greater in on-treatment samples than in baseline samples. The source is immuneACCESS, and TCRdb retained only in-frame sequences with V and J called. Part of the clones is not carried over; for the studies checked, unresolved V genes explain less than half of this, and the remainder is unexplained. The D gene and trimming were derived from the DNA, and the V and J assignments and clone size from that table. The sample table shows about 40,000 clones, and around 86% are seen once. Clones ranked in the top ten supply around 12% of the sample.

About this clone itself: Its antigen is currently not known. No base quality information exists; no much larger clone differs at one position.

Trimming removed 7 bases from V and 3 bases from J; the gene matches leave 7 bases unexplained. CDR1 and CDR2 are drawn from the germline V gene: SQVTM, ANQGSEA. Inclusive of the bounding cysteine and phenylalanine, the CDR3 is 13 residues long. The entry retains the CDR3 DNA only, 39 bases that are in frame from base 1. The label giving this sample's treatment or condition can be read as: randomized to nivolumab then ipilimumab (arm A) or the reverse (arm B). None of the patients in the trial had previously been given DNA-damaging chemotherapy. Thawed PBMCs were sorted on a FACS Aria II flow cytometer to isolate live CD3+CD8+ cells negative for CD19 and CD56. Samples were obtained from patients with melanoma enrolled in CheckMate 064, a randomized, open-label phase II trial of sequential checkpoint blockade. Peripheral blood mononuclear cells were obtained through leukapheresis, purified using Ficoll-Paque, and frozen in human serum containing about 9.3% DMSO. Immediately after sorting, the purity of the sorted blood CD3+CD8+ cells was confirmed to be >98%, and DNA was then extracted.

This chain is built from TRBV29-1 and TRBJ2-7; TRBD1 fits 9 bases in the junction. The sample consisted of CD8+ T cells sorted from blood (inferred from file names), taken from a patient given nivolumab and ipilimumab in sequence. The clonotype was recovered from a human donor with melanoma. The CDR3 region has the sequence CSAGTGLGYEQYF. The nucleotides are TGCAGCGCCGGGACAGGGCTGGGCTACGAGCAGTACTTC.